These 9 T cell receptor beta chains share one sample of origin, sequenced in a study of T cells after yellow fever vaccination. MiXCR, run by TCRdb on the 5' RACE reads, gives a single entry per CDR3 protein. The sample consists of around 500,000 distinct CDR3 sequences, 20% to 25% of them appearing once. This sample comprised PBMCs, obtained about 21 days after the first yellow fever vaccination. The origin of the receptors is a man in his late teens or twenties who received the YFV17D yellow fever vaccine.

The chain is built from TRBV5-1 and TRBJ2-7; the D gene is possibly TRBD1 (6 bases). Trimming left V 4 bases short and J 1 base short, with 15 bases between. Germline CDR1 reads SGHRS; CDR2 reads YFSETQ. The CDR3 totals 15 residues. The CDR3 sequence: CASSISGQFSYEQYF. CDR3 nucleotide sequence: TGCGCCAGCAGCATAAGTGGACAGTTTTCCTACGAGCAGTACTTC.

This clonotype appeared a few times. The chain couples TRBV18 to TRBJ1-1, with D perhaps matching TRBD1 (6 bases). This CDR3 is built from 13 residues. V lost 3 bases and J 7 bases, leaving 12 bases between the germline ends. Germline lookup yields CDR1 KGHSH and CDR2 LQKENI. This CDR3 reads CASSPDRRGEAFF. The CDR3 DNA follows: TGTGCCAGCTCACCCGACAGGAGGGGTGAAGCTTTCTTT.

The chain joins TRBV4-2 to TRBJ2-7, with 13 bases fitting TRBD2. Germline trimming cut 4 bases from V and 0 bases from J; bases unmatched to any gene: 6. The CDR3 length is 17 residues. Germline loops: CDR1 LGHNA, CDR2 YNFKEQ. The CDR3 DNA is TGTGCCAGCAGCCCTGGACTAGCGGGGGTGAGCTCCTACGAGCAGTACTTC. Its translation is CASSPGLAGVSSYEQYF.

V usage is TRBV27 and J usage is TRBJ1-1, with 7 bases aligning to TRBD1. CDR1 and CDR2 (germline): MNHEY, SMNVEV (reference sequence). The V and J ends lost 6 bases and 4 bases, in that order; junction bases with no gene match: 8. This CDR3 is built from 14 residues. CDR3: CASSFDRTGTEAFF. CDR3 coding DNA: TGTGCCAGCAGCTTCGACAGGACAGGCACTGAAGCTTTCTTT.

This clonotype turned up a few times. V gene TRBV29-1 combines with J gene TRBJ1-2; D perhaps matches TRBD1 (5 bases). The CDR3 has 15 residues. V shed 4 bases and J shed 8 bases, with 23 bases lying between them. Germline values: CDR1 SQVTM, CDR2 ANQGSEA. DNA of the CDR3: TGCAGCGTTGTGAAGTCCCCTCGTGGGGCAGAGGGCTACACCTTC. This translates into CSVVKSPRGAEGYTF.

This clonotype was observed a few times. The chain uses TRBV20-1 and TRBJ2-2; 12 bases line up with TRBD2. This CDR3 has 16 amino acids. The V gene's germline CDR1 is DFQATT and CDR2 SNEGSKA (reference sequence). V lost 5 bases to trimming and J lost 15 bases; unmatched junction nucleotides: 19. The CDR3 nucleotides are TGCAGTGCTGCCCCGACTAGCGGGGGACCTATCTGGGGGGTGTTTTTT. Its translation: CSAAPTSGGPIWGVFF.

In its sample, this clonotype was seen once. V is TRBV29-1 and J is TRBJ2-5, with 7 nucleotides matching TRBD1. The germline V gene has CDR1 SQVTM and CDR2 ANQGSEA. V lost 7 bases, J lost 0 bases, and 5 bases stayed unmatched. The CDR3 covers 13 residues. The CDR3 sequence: CSATGTDQETQYF. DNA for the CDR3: TGCAGCGCCACCGGGACAGACCAAGAGACCCAGTACTTC. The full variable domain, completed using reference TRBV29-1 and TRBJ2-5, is SAVISQKPSRDICQRGTSLTIQCQVDSQVTMMFWYRQQPGQSLTLIATANQGSEATYESGFVIDKFPISRPNLTFSTLTVSNMSPEDSSIYLCSATGTDQETQYFGPGTRLLVL.

Written as DNA, the CDR3 is TGCGCCAGCAGCTTGTGGACGGACGAGACGCAGTATTTT. Translated: CASSLWTDETQYF. The chain has TRBV5-1 and TRBJ2-3; D gene ambiguous. Per germline, CDR1 SGHRS and CDR2 YFSETQ. Trimming stripped 1 base from V and 9 bases from J, with 12 bases between. The CDR3 consists of 13 residues.

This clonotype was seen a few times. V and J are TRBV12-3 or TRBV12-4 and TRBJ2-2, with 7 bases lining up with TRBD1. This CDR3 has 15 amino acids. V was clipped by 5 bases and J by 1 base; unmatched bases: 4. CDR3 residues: CASSPGGQNTGELFF. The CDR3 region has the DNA TGTGCCAGCAGTCCAGGGGGACAGAACACCGGGGAGCTGTTTTTT.